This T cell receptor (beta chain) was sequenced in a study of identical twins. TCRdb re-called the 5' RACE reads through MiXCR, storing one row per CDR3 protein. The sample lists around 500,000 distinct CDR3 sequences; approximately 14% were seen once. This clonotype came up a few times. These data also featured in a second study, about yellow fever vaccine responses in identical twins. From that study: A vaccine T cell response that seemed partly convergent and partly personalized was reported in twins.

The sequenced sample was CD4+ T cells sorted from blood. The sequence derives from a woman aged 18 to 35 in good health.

The CDR3 DNA is TGTGCCAGCAGCCCCACTGGGATGGATGGCTACACCTTC. It codes for CASSPTGMDGYTF. The chain joins TRBV11-2 to TRBJ1-2; D unclear. Germline V lookup: CDR1 SGHAT, CDR2 FQNNGV. The CDR3 runs to 13 residues. Trimming took off 5 bases at V and 6 bases at J, with 13 bases between the two ends.